The sample holds many counts of the clone carrying this T cell receptor beta chain. TCRdb itself ran the PCR reads through MiXCR, one entry per CDR3 protein. The table lists approximately 80,000 distinct CDR3 sequences, 50% to 65% of them singletons. The sample comes from a study of CDR3 diversity in severe acne. Trimming stripped 0 bases from V and 5 bases from J, with 13 bases between. Germline V gene data show CDR1 as SGHAT and CDR2 as FQDESV (reference sequence). This CDR3 comprises 15 residues. The sample taken for sequencing was blood. This receptor was obtained from a male donor in good health, without acne. The chain couples TRBV11-1 to TRBJ1-1; D is perhaps TRBD1 (5 bases). For the CDR3, the DNA is TGTGCCAGCAGCTTAGCGCGGGGAGGGGTAACTGAAGCTTTCTTT. It specifies CASSLARGGVTEAFF.